Shown below are 30 T cell receptor beta chains from a single sample sequenced in a study of CD8 T cells in Susac syndrome. The authors reverse transcribed roughly 0.5 to 1 ug RNA with random hexamers. TCRdb ran MiXCR on the immunoSEQ multiplex PCR reads and lists one entry per CDR3 protein. The sample has over 130,000 distinct CDR3 sequences, 90% to 95% seen once; the top ten hold around 0.11%. The specimen was CD4+ T cells from PBMCs. These receptors originate from a human donor with multiple sclerosis.

This clonotype appeared a single time. This chain connects TRBV3-1 to TRBJ2-7, with a weak D call TRBD1 (6 bases). With 3 bases removed from V and 10 bases from J, the gap between germline ends came to 10 bases. Germline assignment: CDR1 LGHDT and CDR2 YNNKEL (reference sequence). This CDR3 spans 11 amino acids. CDR3: CASSQRGQQYF. In DNA, the CDR3 is TGTGCCAGCAGCCAGAGGGGACAACAGTACTTC.

The CDR3 bases are TGCAGTGCTAGTCCCGGGGCCGCTGGAAACACCATATATTTT. This codes for CSASPGAAGNTIYF. The chain has TRBV20-1 and TRBJ1-3; TRBD1 might be the D (5 bases). In germline, CDR1 is DFQATT, CDR2 SNEGSKA (reference sequence). The CDR3 consists of 14 residues. Trimming removed 3 bases at V and 2 bases at J, with 11 bases between.

The CDR3 DNA reads TGTGCCAGCAGCGTAACCGGGACCCAGGGGGCTTTCTTT. Residues: CASSVTGTQGAFF. The genes are TRBV25-1 and TRBJ1-1; a weak D match, TRBD1 (6 bases). This CDR3 has 13 amino acids. V dropped 6 bases and J dropped 11 bases, with 19 bases sitting between them. Per germline, CDR1 MGHDK and CDR2 SYGVNS.

The rearrangement joins TRBV20-1 to TRBJ2-7; 8 nucleotides line up with TRBD2. The CDR3 sequence is 11 residues long. Germline V CDR1 and CDR2: DFQATT, SNEGSKA (reference sequence). CDR3 region: CRAGGADEQYF. The CDR3 nucleotides are TGCAGAGCCGGGGGGGCGGACGAGCAGTACTTC.

This chain uses TRBV30 with TRBJ1-4, with 7 bases lining up with TRBD1. This CDR3 region has 12 residues. Germline assignment: CDR1 GTSNPN and CDR2 SVGIG (reference sequence). V shed 4 bases, J shed 7 bases, and the junction held 3 bases outside the gene matches. The CDR3 nucleotides are TGTGCCTGGAAGACAGGGCGTGAAAAACTGTTTTTT. It codes for CAWKTGREKLFF.

The V and J genes are TRBV2 and TRBJ2-5; 10 bases fit TRBD2. V shed 6 bases, J shed 5 bases, and the junction held 3 bases outside the gene matches. The CDR3 is 13 amino acids. Germline values: CDR1 SNHLY, CDR2 FYNNEI. The DNA of the CDR3 is TGTGCCAGCAGGGGACTAGCGCGGGAGACCCAGTACTTC. Its protein product is CASRGLARETQYF.

The chain combines TRBV27 with TRBJ2-7; 7 bases line up with TRBD1. The CDR3 loop spans 18 amino acids. The junction had 18 bases not matched to a gene; V was cut back by 5 bases and J by 2 bases. Germline loops: CDR1 MNHEY, CDR2 SMNVEV (reference sequence). CDR3 DNA sequence: TGTGCCAGCAGTCCCCATGCGCTTGGGACAGAGCTACCCTACGAGCAGTACTTC. This gives the protein CASSPHALGTELPYEQYF.

The V call is TRBV14, the J call TRBJ2-2; D gene unclear. The CDR3 spans 15 residues. CDR1 and CDR2 (germline): SGHDN, FVKESK. Deletions cut 3 bases from V and 0 bases from J, with 8 bases between. The CDR3 nucleotides read TGTGCCAGCAGCCAGTGGGGTCCGAACACCGGGGAGCTGTTTTTT. This encodes CASSQWGPNTGELFF.

A remark on this clonotype: At one end, the junction sequence differs from germline, possibly due to a read error. The genes are TRBV12-3 or TRBV12-4 and TRBJ2-1; D uncertain. The CDR3 is 13 amino acids. The CDR3: CASAGFSYNGQFF. In nucleotides, the CDR3 is TGTGCCTCTGCAGGCTTTTCCTACAATGGGCAGTTCTTC.

The V and J genes are TRBV3-1 and TRBJ1-5; D remains unclear. In germline, CDR1 is LGHDT, CDR2 YNNKEL (reference sequence). The CDR3 totals 15 residues. V was shortened by 1 base and J by 0 bases, with 7 bases between the two germline ends. CDR3 residues: CASSQGRNSNQPQHF. The CDR3 nucleotides are TGTGCCAGCAGCCAAGGGAGAAATAGCAATCAGCCCCAGCATTTT.

V gene TRBV6-5 combines with J gene TRBJ2-3; 9 nucleotides align to TRBD1. CDR3 length equals 14 residues. The V segment lost 6 bases and the J segment 6 bases; nucleotides outside the gene matches: 7. Per germline, CDR1 MNHEY and CDR2 SVGAGI. The CDR3 region is CASSPLTGGDTQYF. CDR3 in DNA: TGTGCCAGCAGCCCCTTAACAGGGGGCGATACGCAGTATTTT.

The rearrangement links TRBV3-1 to TRBJ1-1; tentatively, D is TRBD1 (6 bases). There are 17 residues in the CDR3. Germline values: CDR1 LGHDT, CDR2 YNNKEL (reference sequence). V lost 1 base and J 5 bases, leaving 20 bases between the germline ends. In nucleotides, the CDR3 is TGTGCCAGCAGCCAAGGGGTCCGGTTAGGAAGGGGGACTGAAGCTTTCTTT. It codes for CASSQGVRLGRGTEAFF.

The rearrangement links TRBV12-3 or TRBV12-4 to TRBJ2-1; 9 nucleotides line up with TRBD1. The CDR3 is 16 residues long. Trimming took 1 base from V and 6 from J; bases not matched to a gene: 7. The CDR3 reads CASSLDWGQGSNEQFF. CDR3 nucleotides: TGTGCCAGCAGTTTAGACTGGGGACAGGGAAGCAATGAGCAGTTCTTC.

V is TRBV12-3 or TRBV12-4 and J is TRBJ2-1, with 7 bases that match TRBD1. The CDR3 consists of 12 residues. V trimming: 7 bases; J trimming: 6 bases; junction bases outside the gene matches: 3. The CDR3 is CASKRQGNEQFF. The CDR3 nucleotides read TGTGCCAGCAAGCGACAGGGCAATGAGCAGTTCTTC.

The V gene is TRBV7-8, the J gene TRBJ1-5; 7 bases line up with TRBD1. The J segment lost 7 bases and the V segment lost 0 bases, leaving 3 bases of the junction unmatched. The CDR3 totals 14 residues. Germline V gene sequence: CDR1 SGHVS, CDR2 FQNEAQ. The CDR3 loop reads CASSLAGGRQPQHF. CDR3 DNA: TGTGCCAGCAGCTTAGCAGGGGGCCGACAGCCCCAGCATTTT.

A note on this clonotype: Germline is not matched at one junction end, which may reflect a read error. The chain has TRBV24-1 and TRBJ2-7; D gene unclear. The CDR3 extends over 13 amino acids. The germline CDR1 and CDR2 sequences are KGHDR and SFDVKD. The CDR3 coding sequence is TGTGCCACCAGTGATCACGACTCCTTCGAGCAGTACTTC. This gives the protein CATSDHDSFEQYF.

This chain links TRBV29-1 with TRBJ2-7; 9 bases fit TRBD1. V gave up 3 bases and J gave up 6 bases; unmatched junction bases: 9. The CDR3 runs to 14 residues. Germline CDR1 SQVTM, CDR2 ANQGSEA. CDR3 residues: CSVDPPGQGPEQYF. The CDR3 DNA reads as TGCAGCGTTGATCCACCGGGACAGGGCCCCGAGCAGTACTTC.

The V and J genes are TRBV25-1 and TRBJ1-4; TRBD1 is a possible D gene (6 bases). Trimming removed 3 bases from V and 8 bases from J, with 16 bases in between. This CDR3 contains 15 residues. Germline V CDR1 and CDR2: MGHDK, SYGVNS. The CDR3 sequence is CASSDRQARGEKLFF. In nucleotides, the CDR3 is TGTGCCAGCAGTGATAGACAGGCGAGAGGGGAAAAACTGTTTTTT.

The chain combines TRBV20-1 with TRBJ2-1; tentatively, D is TRBD2 (5 bases). The CDR3 loop spans 15 amino acids. The V end lost 2 bases, the J end lost 0 bases, and 11 bases lay between the germline ends. Germline loops: CDR1 DFQATT, CDR2 SNEGSKA (reference sequence). DNA of the CDR3: TGCAGTGCTAGACCTCTAGCTGGCTCCTACAATGAGCAGTTCTTC. Translation: CSARPLAGSYNEQFF.

The genes are TRBV6-1 and TRBJ1-5; D is perhaps TRBD1 (6 bases). V lost 6 bases to trimming and J lost 0 bases, with 15 bases between them. CDR3 length equals 16 residues. Per the germline V gene, CDR1 is MNHNS and CDR2 is SASEGT. CDR3 DNA sequence: TGTGCCAGCAGCATTCTAGACAGGTATAGCAATCAGCCCCAGCATTTT. Protein: CASSILDRYSNQPQHF.

The V and J genes are TRBV10-3 and TRBJ2-3; D is perhaps TRBD2 (5 bases). Per germline, CDR1 ENHRY and CDR2 SYGVKD. The germline V and J ends were trimmed by 7 bases and 0 bases, with 20 bases remaining between them. The CDR3 spans 17 residues. CDR3 in amino acids: CAINEPAGTASTDTQYF. The DNA for the CDR3 is TGTGCCATCAACGAACCCGCGGGCACGGCTAGCACAGATACGCAGTATTTT.

This chain joins TRBV20-1 and TRBJ1-6; maybe TRBD1 (6 bases). Germline V gene sequence: CDR1 DFQATT, CDR2 SNEGSKA (reference sequence). CDR3 length: 16 amino acids. Deletions cut 1 base from V and 5 bases from J, with 15 bases between. The DNA of the CDR3 is TGCAGTGCTAGAGCTGGGGGCGCGTTGGATAATTCACCCCTCCACTTT. Translation gives CSARAGGALDNSPLHF.

The V call is TRBV4-3, the J call TRBJ2-5; the match to TRBD2 covers 9 bases. Germline CDR1 LGHNA, CDR2 YSLEER. This CDR3 comprises 17 residues. J was trimmed by 7 bases and V by 2 bases; bases with no gene match: 14. The CDR3 loop reads CASSQMTSGYTIGTQYF. DNA of the CDR3: TGCGCCAGCAGCCAAATGACTAGCGGTTACACTATCGGGACCCAGTACTTC.

The chain has TRBV20-1 and TRBJ2-7; D is uncertain. Trimming pared 1 base from V and 3 bases from J, leaving 7 bases between. CDR3 length: 12 residues. Germline V gene sequence: CDR1 DFQATT, CDR2 SNEGSKA (reference sequence). The CDR3 DNA is TGCAGTGCTAGAGCAGACATCTACGAGCAGTACTTC. Protein: CSARADIYEQYF.

V and J are TRBV5-4 and TRBJ2-1, with D unclear. Germline-derived CDR1 and CDR2 are SGHNT and YYREEE (reference sequence). The CDR3 runs to 13 residues. Trimming took off 4 bases at V and 8 bases at J, with 13 bases between the two ends. The CDR3 sequence is CASSPRSGDEQFF. The CDR3 DNA is TGTGCCAGCAGCCCACGCAGTGGCGATGAGCAGTTCTTC.

The chain links TRBV18 to TRBJ2-1; no reliable D call. Germline loops: CDR1 KGHSH, CDR2 LQKENI. The CDR3 extends over 12 amino acids. Trimming took 3 bases from V and 5 from J, leaving 5 bases between them. The DNA of the CDR3 is TGTGCCAGCTCACCGGTAAACAATGAGCAGTTCTTC. It yields the protein CASSPVNNEQFF.

The gene calls are TRBV5-1 and TRBJ2-3; D gene ambiguous. Germline values: CDR1 SGHRS, CDR2 YFSETQ. Deletions cut 0 bases from V and 2 bases from J, with 7 bases between. The CDR3 totals 14 residues. The CDR3 here is CASSLETPTDTQYF. In DNA form, the CDR3 reads TGCGCCAGCAGCTTGGAAACACCCACAGATACGCAGTATTTT.

This rearrangement joins TRBV3-1 to TRBJ1-4; a possible D gene is TRBD1 (5 bases). Per the germline V gene, CDR1 is LGHDT and CDR2 is YNNKEL (reference sequence). This CDR3 is built from 15 residues. Between the trimmed V and J ends, which lost 3 bases and 7 bases, there was a span of 15 bases. CDR3 amino acids: CASSHRGREGEKLFF. In DNA form, the CDR3 reads TGTGCCAGCAGCCACCGGGGCCGGGAGGGTGAAAAACTGTTTTTT.

CDR3 protein: CATSERSGRTYNEQFF. CDR3 coding DNA: TGTGCCACCAGTGAAAGGAGCGGGAGAACCTACAATGAGCAGTTCTTC. The rearrangement joins TRBV24-1 to TRBJ2-1, with TRBD2 matching over 8 bases. The CDR3 runs 16 residues. Germline V gene sequence: CDR1 KGHDR, CDR2 SFDVKD. V trimming: 4 bases; J trimming: 2 bases; junction bases outside the gene matches: 6.

The rearrangement links TRBV3-1 to TRBJ2-5, with 8 bases matching TRBD1. V shed 0 bases and J 4 bases; nucleotides not matched to a gene: 7. The CDR3 sequence is 16 residues long. Germline values: CDR1 LGHDT, CDR2 YNNKEL (reference sequence). CDR3 residues: CASSQDLGTGGETQYF. The CDR3 DNA sequence: TGTGCCAGCAGCCAAGATCTCGGGACAGGCGGAGAGACCCAGTACTTC.